This T cell receptor beta chain was observed in a study of cytomegalovirus exposure and HLA in healthy donors. PCR amplification relied on 60 Vbeta primers (plus 13 Jbeta primers). Libraries were prepared by immunoSEQ multiplex PCR; TCRdb keeps only in-frame clonotypes and omits some of them. The sample has about 150,000 clones; around 82% are singletons. This clone came up a few times. The antigen remains unidentified. Study-wide results and caveats: According to the study, 160 or so TCR beta chains were cytomegalovirus-associated.

The receptor's source is a woman aged 45-60 years in good health and CMV-seropositive. Sequencing was performed on PBMCs.

In DNA form, the CDR3 reads TGTGCCAGCGCGAGCGACGGGGTTCGGCCCCAGCATTTT. Protein: CASASDGVRPQHF. V is TRBV6-5 and J is TRBJ1-5; no clear D. The CDR3 sequence is 13 residues long. CDR1 is MNHEY and CDR2 is SVGAGI in the germline V gene. The ends were cut back, 8 bases at V and 9 bases at J, with 17 bases in the middle.